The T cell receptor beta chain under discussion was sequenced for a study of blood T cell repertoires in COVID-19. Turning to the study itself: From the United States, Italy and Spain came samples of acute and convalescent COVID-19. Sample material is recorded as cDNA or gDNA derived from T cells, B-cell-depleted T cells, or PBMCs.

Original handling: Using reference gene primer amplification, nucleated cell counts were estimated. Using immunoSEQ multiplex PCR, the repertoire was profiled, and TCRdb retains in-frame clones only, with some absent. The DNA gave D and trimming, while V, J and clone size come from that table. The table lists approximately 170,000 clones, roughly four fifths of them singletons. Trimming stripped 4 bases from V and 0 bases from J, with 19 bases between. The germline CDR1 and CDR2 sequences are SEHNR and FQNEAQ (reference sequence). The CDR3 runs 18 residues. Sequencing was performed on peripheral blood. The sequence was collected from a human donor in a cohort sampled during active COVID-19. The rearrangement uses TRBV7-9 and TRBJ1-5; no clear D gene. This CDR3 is CASSSFPGRAGSNQPQHF. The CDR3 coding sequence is TGTGCCAGCAGCTCCTTCCCTGGACGGGCGGGTAGCAATCAGCCCCAGCATTTT.